Listed here are 17 T cell receptor beta chains from one sample, sequenced in a study of cytomegalovirus exposure and HLA in healthy donors. Primers: 60 Vbeta forward and 13 Jbeta reverse. Clones were sequenced by immunoSEQ multiplex PCR, and TCRdb holds only the in-frame ones, with some missing. The sample shows about 61,000 clones, 75% to 85% of them seen only once. Sequenced material: PBMCs. These receptors were taken from a man aged 50-60 years in good health and CMV-seropositive.

The gene calls are TRBV6-1 and TRBJ2-5, with 8 nucleotides matching TRBD1. The J call may be mistaken, given a closer DNA end match to TRBJ2-7. The germline V gene has CDR1 MNHNS and CDR2 SASEGT. This CDR3 spans 15 amino acids. The CDR3 region has the DNA TGTGCCAGCAGTGACCTGTCGGACAGGGCCTACGAGCAGTACTTC. Translating gives CASSDLSDRAYEQYF.

V gene TRBV4-3 combines with J gene TRBJ2-7, with 10 bases aligning to TRBD2. From germline, CDR1 is LGHNA and CDR2 YSLEER. This CDR3 contains 16 residues. V was pared by 1 base and J by 4 bases, with 7 bases of the junction left unmatched. This CDR3 is CASSQGTSGAGYEQYF. Here the CDR3 DNA reads TGCGCCAGCAGCCAAGGAACTAGCGGGGCCGGATACGAGCAGTACTTC.

With regard to this clone: This specimen includes other DNA sequences encoding the same CDR3. The V call is TRBV11-3, the J call TRBJ2-5, with a tentative D call TRBD2 (6 bases). Between the trimmed V and J ends, which lost 5 bases and 4 bases, there was a span of 20 bases. CDR1 and CDR2 from the germline V gene are SGHNT and YENEEA. This CDR3 region has 16 residues. CDR3 sequence reads: CASSQGLARGLETQYF. The CDR3 coding sequence is TGTGCCAGCAGCCAGGGACTCGCGCGGGGTCTAGAGACCCAGTACTTC.

Only one count was recorded for this clone. The CDR3 loop is CASSISARGSGNTIYF. The CDR3, as DNA: TGTGCCAGTAGTATCTCAGCCCGGGGTTCTGGAAACACCATATATTTT. J is TRBJ1-3 and V is TRBV19; the D is unclear. The CDR3 sequence is 16 residues long. Between the trimmed V and J ends, which lost 3 bases and 1 base, there was a span of 13 bases. Germline V gene lookup returns CDR1 LNHDA and CDR2 SQIVND (reference sequence).

The chain employs TRBV28 and TRBJ1-1; possibly TRBD1 for D (5 bases). Trimming took off 3 bases at V and 2 bases at J, with 10 bases between the two ends. The germline V gene has CDR1 MDHEN and CDR2 SYDVKM. The CDR3 spans 14 residues. CDR3 residues: CASSFSQGNTEAFF. CDR3 DNA sequence: TGTGCCAGCAGTTTCTCCCAGGGTAACACTGAAGCTTTCTTT.

The V and J genes are TRBV30 and TRBJ1-5; 7 nucleotides match TRBD1. V lost 0 bases and J lost 7; bases outside the gene matches: 18. Germline assignment: CDR1 GTSNPN and CDR2 SVGIG (reference sequence). This CDR3 region has 18 residues. CDR3 DNA sequence: TGTGCCTGGAGTGTACCCCTGCCCCGACAGGGTCAACGACAGCCCCAGCATTTT. Its protein is CAWSVPLPRQGQRQPQHF. Drawing the rest from reference TRBV30 and TRBJ1-5, the complete variable domain is SQTIHQWPATLVQPVGSPLSLECTVEGTSNPNLYWYRQAAGRGLQLLFYSVGIGQISSEVPQNLSASRPQDRQFILSSKKLLLSDSGFYLCAWSVPLPRQGQRQPQHFGDGTRLSIL.

This clone was counted a few times. The genes are TRBV6-6 and TRBJ1-5; the D gene is possibly TRBD1 (6 bases). Between the trimmed V and J ends, which lost 8 bases and 0 bases, there was a span of 11 bases. CDR3 length: 14 amino acids. Germline V gene data show CDR1 as MNHNY and CDR2 as SVGAGI (reference sequence). CDR3 amino acids: CASGTGYSNQPQHF. As DNA, the CDR3 is TGTGCCAGCGGAACAGGGTATAGCAATCAGCCCCAGCATTTT.

This clone occurred once. The chain couples TRBV28 to TRBJ2-7; tentative D call: TRBD2 (5 bases). Deletions cut 3 bases from V and 4 bases from J, with 13 bases between. The CDR3 is made up of 14 amino acids. The germline V gene has CDR1 MDHEN and CDR2 SYDVKM. The CDR3 region is CASSLPASGYEQYF. The CDR3 coding sequence is TGTGCCAGCAGTTTGCCGGCGTCGGGGTACGAGCAGTACTTC.

The J gene is TRBJ1-4, the V gene TRBV6-5; unclear D gene. Per the germline V gene, CDR1 is MNHEY and CDR2 is SVGAGI. The V gene lost 7 bases and the J gene lost 6 bases, with 15 bases spanning the gap. There are 14 residues in the CDR3. In nucleotides, the CDR3 is TGTGCCAGCAATATCCGGACTGGGGATGAAAAACTGTTTTTT. Its translation is CASNIRTGDEKLFF.

V and J are TRBV10-3 and TRBJ1-1; D ambiguous. The CDR3 is 12 residues long. The V and J ends lost 2 bases and 11 bases respectively, with 12 bases between them. In germline, CDR1 is ENHRY, CDR2 SYGVKD. CDR3 bases: TGTGCCATCAGTGAGGGGCCCGGGGTGGCTTTCTTT. This translates into CAISEGPGVAFF.

A note on this clone: The junction departs from germline at one end; a sequencing error may be responsible. The rearrangement links TRBV30 to TRBJ1-3; D is unclear. CDR1 is GTSNPN, CDR2 SVGIG, per germline (reference sequence). This CDR3 is 13 amino acids long. The DNA for the CDR3 is TGCGCAGGTGACGTCTACTCTGGAAACACCATATATTTT. It encodes CAGDVYSGNTIYF.

The J gene is TRBJ2-1, the V gene TRBV14; 8 positions agree with TRBD2. Germline V lookup: CDR1 SGHDN, CDR2 FVKESK. Unmatched junction bases numbered 6, after V lost 1 base and J lost 4 bases. CDR3 size: 16 residues. The CDR3 here is CASSQGLSGGYNEQFF. The CDR3 region has the DNA TGTGCCAGCAGCCAAGGACTAAGCGGGGGATACAATGAGCAGTTCTTC.

The chain carries TRBV2 and TRBJ2-1; TRBD2 agrees at 7 bases. Unmatched junction bases numbered 10, after V lost 8 bases and J lost 3 bases. CDR1 SNHLY and CDR2 FYNNEI come from the germline V gene. This CDR3 contains 15 residues. As DNA, the CDR3 is TGTGCCAGCTTACATTTTGGGGGGGACTACAATGAGCAGTTCTTC. Translating gives CASLHFGGDYNEQFF.

The chain joins TRBV19 to TRBJ1-5; TRBD1 agrees at 8 bases. J was trimmed by 4 bases and V by 9 bases; bases with no gene match: 5. Germline V gene lookup returns CDR1 LNHDA and CDR2 SQIVND (reference sequence). The CDR3 loop spans 13 amino acids. For the CDR3, the DNA is TGTGCCAGGCGGGACAGGATGAATCAGCCCCAGCATTTT. It is translated as CARRDRMNQPQHF. Combining the CDR3 with reference TRBV19 and TRBJ1-5 gives the whole variable domain DGGITQSPKYLFRKEGQNVTLSCEQNLNHDAMYWYRQDPGQGLRLIYYSQIVNDFQKGDIAEGYSVSREKKESFPLTVTSAQKNPTAFYLCARRDRMNQPQHFGDGTRLSIL.

J is TRBJ2-7 and V is TRBV9, with TRBD2 matching over 14 bases. The ends lost 8 bases at V and 5 bases at J; junction bases unmatched: 3. The CDR3 is made up of 13 amino acids. CDR1 is SGDLS and CDR2 is YYNGEE in the germline V gene. For the CDR3, the DNA is TGTGCCAGGACGACTAGCGGGAGGGACGAGCAGTACTTC. Protein sequence: CARTTSGRDEQYF. The whole variable domain, filled in from reference TRBV9 and TRBJ2-7, reads DSGVTQTPKHLITATGQRVTLRCSPRSGDLSVYWYQQSLDQGLQFLIQYYNGEERAKGNILERFSAQQFPDLHSELNLSSLELGDSALYFCARTTSGRDEQYFGPGTRLTVT.

As regards this clone: An end of the junction differs from the germline gene, which may be a read error. J is TRBJ1-4 and V is TRBV28; D is uncertain. This CDR3 region has 13 residues. Per the germline V gene, CDR1 is MDHEN and CDR2 is SYDVKM. In nucleotides, the CDR3 is TGTGCCAGCAGTTTATCGGGGTATGACAAACTGTTTTTT. This gives the protein CASSLSGYDKLFF.

As for this clone: Other DNA sequences in this specimen translate into the identical CDR3. V is TRBV25-1 and J is TRBJ1-2, with D maybe TRBD1 (5 bases). The V gene lost 6 bases and the J gene lost 8 bases, with 19 bases spanning the gap. The CDR3 is 14 amino acids. Germline lookup yields CDR1 MGHDK and CDR2 SYGVNS. The CDR3 bases are TGTGCCAGCAGCCTCAGGGCAGCCCGGTGGGGCTACACCTTC. Translating gives CASSLRAARWGYTF.